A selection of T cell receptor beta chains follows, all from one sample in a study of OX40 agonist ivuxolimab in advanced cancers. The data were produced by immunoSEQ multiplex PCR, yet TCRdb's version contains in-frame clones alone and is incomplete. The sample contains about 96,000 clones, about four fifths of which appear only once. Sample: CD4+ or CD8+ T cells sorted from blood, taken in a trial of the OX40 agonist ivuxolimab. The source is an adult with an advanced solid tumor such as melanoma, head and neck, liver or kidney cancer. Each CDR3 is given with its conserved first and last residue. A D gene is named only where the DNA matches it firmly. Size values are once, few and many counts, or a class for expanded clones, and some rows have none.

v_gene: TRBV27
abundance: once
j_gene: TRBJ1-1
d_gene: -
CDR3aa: CASSLSARMNTEAFF
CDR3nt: TGTGCCAGCAGTTTATCAGCCAGAATGAACACTGAAGCTTTCTTT

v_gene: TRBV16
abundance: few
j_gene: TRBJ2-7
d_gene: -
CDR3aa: CASSPSGTKNYEQYF
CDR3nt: TGTGCCAGCAGCCCCAGTGGGACGAAGAACTACGAGCAGTACTTC

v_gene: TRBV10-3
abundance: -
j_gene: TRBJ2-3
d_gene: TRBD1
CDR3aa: CAISPGQESTDTQYF
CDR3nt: TGTGCCATCAGCCCGGGACAGGAAAGCACAGATACGCAGTATTTT

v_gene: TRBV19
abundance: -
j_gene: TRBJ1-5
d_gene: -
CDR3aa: CASSINSHSNQPQHF
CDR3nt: TGTGCCAGTAGTATAAACAGCCATAGCAATCAGCCCCAGCATTTT

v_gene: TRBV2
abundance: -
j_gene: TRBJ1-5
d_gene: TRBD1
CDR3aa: CASSVSATGGQPQHF
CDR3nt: TGTGCCAGCAGTGTTAGCGCGACAGGGGGCCAGCCCCAGCATTTT

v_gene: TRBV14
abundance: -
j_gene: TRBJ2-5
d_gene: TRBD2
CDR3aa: CASSFRPLREGQETQYF
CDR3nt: TGTGCCAGCAGCTTCCGCCCTTTGAGGGAGGGCCAAGAGACCCAGTACTTC

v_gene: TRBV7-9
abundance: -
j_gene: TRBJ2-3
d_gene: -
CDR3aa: CASSSRAPAGDTQYF
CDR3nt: TGTGCCAGCAGCTCCCGGGCCCCTGCAGGAGATACGCAGTATTTT

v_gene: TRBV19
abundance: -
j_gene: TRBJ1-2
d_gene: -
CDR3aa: CASSIAGRVEGYTF
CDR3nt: TGTGCCAGTAGTATAGCCGGCAGGGTCGAAGGCTACACCTTC

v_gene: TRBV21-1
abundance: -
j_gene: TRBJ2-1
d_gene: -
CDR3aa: CASSKGRLADASYNEQFF
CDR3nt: TGTGCCAGCAGCAAAGGGAGACTAGCGGACGCCTCCTACAATGAGCAGTTCTTC

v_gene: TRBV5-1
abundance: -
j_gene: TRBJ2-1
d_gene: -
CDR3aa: CASSLAGHSYNEQFF
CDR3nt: TGCGCCAGCAGCTTGGCGGGACACTCCTACAATGAGCAGTTCTTC

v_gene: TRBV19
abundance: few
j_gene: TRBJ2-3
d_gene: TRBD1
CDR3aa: CASRPPGQRSSGTQYF
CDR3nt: TGTGCCAGTAGACCCCCGGGACAGCGCTCCTCCGGTACGCAGTATTTT

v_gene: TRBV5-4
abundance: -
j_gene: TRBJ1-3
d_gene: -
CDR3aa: CASSGRGRSGNTIYF
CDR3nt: TGTGCCAGCAGCGGGAGGGGCCGCTCTGGAAACACCATATATTTT

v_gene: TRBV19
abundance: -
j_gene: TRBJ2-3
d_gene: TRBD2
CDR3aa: CASSTSGGGRDTQYF
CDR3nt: TGTGCCAGTAGTACTTCCGGGGGAGGGCGAGATACGCAGTATTTT

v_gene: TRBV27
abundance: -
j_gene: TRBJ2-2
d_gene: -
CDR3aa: CASSSTGSVITGELFF
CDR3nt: TGTGCCAGCAGCTCAACAGGGTCTGTTATCACCGGGGAGCTGTTTTTT

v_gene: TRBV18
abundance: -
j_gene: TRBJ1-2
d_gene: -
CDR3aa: CASSPPDSVYGYTF
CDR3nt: TGTGCCAGCTCACCACCGGACAGCGTATATGGCTACACCTTC

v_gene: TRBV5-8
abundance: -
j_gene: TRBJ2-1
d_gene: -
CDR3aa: CASSVRGTYNEQFF
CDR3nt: TGTGCCAGCAGCGTGCGCGGAACCTACAATGAGCAGTTCTTC

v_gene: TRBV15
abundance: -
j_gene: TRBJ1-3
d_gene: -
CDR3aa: CATSRGAPSTLRALISGNTIYF
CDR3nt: TGTGCCACCAGCAGAGGGGCACCCAGCACCCTAAGGGCCTTGATCTCTGGAAACACCATATATTTT

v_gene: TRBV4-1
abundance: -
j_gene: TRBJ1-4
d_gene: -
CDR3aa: CASSLGEGPNEKLFF
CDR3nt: TGCGCCAGCAGCCTCGGGGAGGGGCCGAATGAAAAACTGTTTTTT

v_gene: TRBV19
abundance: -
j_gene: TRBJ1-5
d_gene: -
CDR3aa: CASSPRRSRQPQHF
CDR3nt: TGTGCCAGTAGTCCCCGACGGTCTCGTCAGCCCCAGCATTTT

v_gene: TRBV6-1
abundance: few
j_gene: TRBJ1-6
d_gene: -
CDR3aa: CASSERTLHF
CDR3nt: TGTGCCAGCAGTGAACGAACCCTCCACTTT

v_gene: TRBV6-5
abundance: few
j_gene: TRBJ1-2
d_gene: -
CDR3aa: CAIRTRTALGYTF
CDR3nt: TGTGCCATCAGAACACGGACAGCTCTGGGCTACACCTTC

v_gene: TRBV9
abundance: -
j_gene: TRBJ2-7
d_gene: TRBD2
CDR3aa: CASSVTASGREFEQYF
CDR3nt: TGTGCCAGCAGCGTCACTGCTTCGGGGAGGGAGTTCGAGCAGTACTTC

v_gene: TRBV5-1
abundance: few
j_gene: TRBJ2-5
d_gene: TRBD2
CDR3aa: CASSLSGGQETQYF
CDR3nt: TGCGCCAGCAGCTTGTCCGGGGGGCAAGAGACCCAGTACTTC

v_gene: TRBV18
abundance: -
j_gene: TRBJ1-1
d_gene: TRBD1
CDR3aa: CASSPGQVGMNTEAFF
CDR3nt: TGTGCCAGCTCACCGGGACAGGTGGGAATGAACACTGAAGCTTTCTTT

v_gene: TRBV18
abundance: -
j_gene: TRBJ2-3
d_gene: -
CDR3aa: CASSPGLPGDTQYF
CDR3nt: TGTGCCAGCTCACCCGGGCTTCCCGGGGATACGCAGTATTTT

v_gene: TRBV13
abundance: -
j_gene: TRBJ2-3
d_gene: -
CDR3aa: CASSESGPIGTDTQYF
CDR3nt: TGTGCCAGCAGCGAGTCGGGCCCAATCGGAACAGATACGCAGTATTTT